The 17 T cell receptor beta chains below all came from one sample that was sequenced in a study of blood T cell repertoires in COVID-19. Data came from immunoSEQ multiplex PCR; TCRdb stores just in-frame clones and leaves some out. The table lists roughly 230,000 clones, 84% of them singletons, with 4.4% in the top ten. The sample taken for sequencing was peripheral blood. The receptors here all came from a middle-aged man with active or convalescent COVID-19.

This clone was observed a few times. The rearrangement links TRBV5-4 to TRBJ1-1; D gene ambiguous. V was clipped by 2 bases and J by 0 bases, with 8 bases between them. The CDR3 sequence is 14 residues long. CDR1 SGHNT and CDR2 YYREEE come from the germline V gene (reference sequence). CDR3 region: CASSFMGVNTEAFF. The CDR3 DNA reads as TGTGCCAGCAGCTTCATGGGCGTGAACACTGAAGCTTTCTTT.

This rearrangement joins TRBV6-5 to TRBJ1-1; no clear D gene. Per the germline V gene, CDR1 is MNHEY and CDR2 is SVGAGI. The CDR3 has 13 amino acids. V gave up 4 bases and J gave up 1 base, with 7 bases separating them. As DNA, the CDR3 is TGTGCCAGCAGTTTTACGGGGAACACTGAAGCTTTCTTT. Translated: CASSFTGNTEAFF.

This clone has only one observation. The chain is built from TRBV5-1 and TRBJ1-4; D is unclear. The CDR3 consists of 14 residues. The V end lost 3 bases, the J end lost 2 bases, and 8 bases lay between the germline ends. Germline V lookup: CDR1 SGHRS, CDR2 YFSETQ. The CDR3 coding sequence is TGCGCCAGCAGCTCTGGGCCGACTAATGAAAAACTGTTTTTT. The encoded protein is CASSSGPTNEKLFF.

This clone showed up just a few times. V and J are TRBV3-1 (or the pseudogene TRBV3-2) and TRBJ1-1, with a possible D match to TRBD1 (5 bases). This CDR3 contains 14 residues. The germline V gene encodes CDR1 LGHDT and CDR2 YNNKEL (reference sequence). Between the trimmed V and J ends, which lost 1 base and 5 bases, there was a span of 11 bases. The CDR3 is CASSQGKGFTEAFF. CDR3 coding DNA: TGTGCCAGCAGCCAAGGGAAGGGGTTTACTGAAGCTTTCTTT.

CDR3 amino acids: CASTSGTGGLRGEQYF. CDR3 DNA: TGTGCCAGCACCTCCGGGACAGGGGGCTTACGGGGCGAGCAGTACTTC. V is TRBV19 and J is TRBJ2-7; TRBD1 matches at 12 bases. The CDR3 is 16 residues long. Germline V gene lookup returns CDR1 LNHDA and CDR2 SQIVND (reference sequence). The V segment lost 9 bases and the J segment 6 bases; nucleotides outside the gene matches: 15.

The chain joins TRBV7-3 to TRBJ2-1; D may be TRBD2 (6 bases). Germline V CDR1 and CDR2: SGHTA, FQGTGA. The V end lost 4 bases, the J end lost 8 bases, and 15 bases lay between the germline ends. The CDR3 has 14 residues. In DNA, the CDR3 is TGTGCCAGCAGCTCCAAGACTAGGGGCGATGAGCAGTTCTTC. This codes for CASSSKTRGDEQFF.

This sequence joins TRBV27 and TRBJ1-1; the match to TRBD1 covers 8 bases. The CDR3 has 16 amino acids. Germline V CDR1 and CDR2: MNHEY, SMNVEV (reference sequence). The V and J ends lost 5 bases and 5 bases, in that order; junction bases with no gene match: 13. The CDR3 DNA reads TGTGCCAGCAGTACCAGACAGGGGTGGGTAGGTACTGAAGCTTTCTTT. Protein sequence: CASSTRQGWVGTEAFF.

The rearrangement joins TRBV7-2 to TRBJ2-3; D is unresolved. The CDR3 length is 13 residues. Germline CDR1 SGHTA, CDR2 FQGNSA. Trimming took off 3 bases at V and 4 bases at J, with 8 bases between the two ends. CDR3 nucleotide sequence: TGTGCCAGCAGCTTCAGGCGAGCAGATACGCAGTATTTT. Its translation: CASSFRRADTQYF.

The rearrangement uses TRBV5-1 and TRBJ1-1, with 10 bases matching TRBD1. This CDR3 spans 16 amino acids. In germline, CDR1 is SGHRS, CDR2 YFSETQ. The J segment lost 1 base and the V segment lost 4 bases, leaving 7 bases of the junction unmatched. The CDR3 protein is CASSPRRQGANTEAFF. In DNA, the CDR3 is TGCGCCAGCAGCCCGAGGAGACAGGGGGCGAACACTGAAGCTTTCTTT.

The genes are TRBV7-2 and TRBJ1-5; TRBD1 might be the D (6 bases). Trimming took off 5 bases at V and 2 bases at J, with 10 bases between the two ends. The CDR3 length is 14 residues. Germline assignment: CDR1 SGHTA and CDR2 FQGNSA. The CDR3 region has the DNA TGTGCCAGCAGCGATGGGGGCGGCAATCAGCCCCAGCATTTT. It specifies CASSDGGGNQPQHF.

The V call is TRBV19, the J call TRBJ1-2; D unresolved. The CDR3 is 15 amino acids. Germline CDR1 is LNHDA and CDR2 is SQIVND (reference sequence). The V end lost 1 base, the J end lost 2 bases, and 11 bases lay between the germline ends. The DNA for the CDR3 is TGTGCCAGTAGTATAGTTCGGGTCTCCAACTATGGCTACACCTTC. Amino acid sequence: CASSIVRVSNYGYTF.

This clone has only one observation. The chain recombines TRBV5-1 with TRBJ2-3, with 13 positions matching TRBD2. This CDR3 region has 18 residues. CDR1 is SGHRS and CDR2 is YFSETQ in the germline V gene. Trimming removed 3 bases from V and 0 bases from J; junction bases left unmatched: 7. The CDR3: CASSWRTSGGTSTDTQYF. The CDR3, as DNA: TGCGCCAGCAGCTGGAGGACTAGCGGGGGAACTAGCACAGATACGCAGTATTTT.

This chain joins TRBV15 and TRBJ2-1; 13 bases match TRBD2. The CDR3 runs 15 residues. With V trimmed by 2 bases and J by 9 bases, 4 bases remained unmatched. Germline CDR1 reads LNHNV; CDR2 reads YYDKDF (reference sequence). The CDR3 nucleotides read TGTGCCACCAGCAGAACTAGCGGGGGGGCTAGTGAGCAGTTCTTC. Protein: CATSRTSGGASEQFF. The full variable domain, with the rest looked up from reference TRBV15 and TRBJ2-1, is DAMVIQNPRYQVTQFGKPVTLSCSQTLNHNVMYWYQQKSSQAPKLLFHYYDKDFNNEADTPDNFQSRRPNTSFCFLDIRSPGLGDTAMYLCATSRTSGGASEQFFGPGTRLTVL.

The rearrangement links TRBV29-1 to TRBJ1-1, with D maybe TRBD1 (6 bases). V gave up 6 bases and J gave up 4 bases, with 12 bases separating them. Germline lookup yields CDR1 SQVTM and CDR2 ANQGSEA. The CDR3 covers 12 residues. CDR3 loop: CSVATGTTEAFF. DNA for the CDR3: TGCAGCGTGGCCACAGGGACCACTGAAGCTTTCTTT.

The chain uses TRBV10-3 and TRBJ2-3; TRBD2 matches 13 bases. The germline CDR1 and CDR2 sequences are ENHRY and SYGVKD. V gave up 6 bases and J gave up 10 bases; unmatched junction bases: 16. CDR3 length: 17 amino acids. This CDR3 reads CAISPSAGTSGVRAQYF. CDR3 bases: TGTGCCATCAGCCCCTCCGCCGGGACTAGCGGGGTGAGGGCGCAGTATTTT.

CDR3 nucleotide sequence: TGCGCCAGCAGCCCCCAGACAGTTGGCGCCGGGGAGCTGTTTTTT. This gives the protein CASSPQTVGAGELFF. The chain joins TRBV5-1 to TRBJ2-2, with TRBD1 as a possible D gene (5 bases). V was cut by 4 bases and J by 6 bases, with 16 bases left in between. Germline V CDR1 and CDR2: SGHRS, YFSETQ. The CDR3 contains 15 residues. The entire variable domain, with the rest obtained from reference TRBV5-1 and TRBJ2-2, is as follows: KAGVTQTPRYLIKTRGQQVTLSCSPISGHRSVSWYQQTPGQGLQFLFEYFSETQRNKGNFPGRFSGRQFSNSRSEMNVSTLELGDSALYLCASSPQTVGAGELFFGEGSRLTVL.

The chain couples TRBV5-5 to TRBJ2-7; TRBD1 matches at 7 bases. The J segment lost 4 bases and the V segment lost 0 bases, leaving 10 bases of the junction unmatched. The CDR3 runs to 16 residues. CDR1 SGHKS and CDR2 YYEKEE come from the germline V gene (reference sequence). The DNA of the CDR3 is TGTGCCAGCAGCTTGGCCGACAGGGATGCTCGGTACGAGCAGTACTTC. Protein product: CASSLADRDARYEQYF.